A selection of T cell receptor beta chains follows, all from one sample in a study of technical replicates of blood from a few donors. Produced via immunoSEQ multiplex PCR; TCRdb's table is partial and in-frame only. The sample has fewer than 90,000 clones; around 97% are singletons. Specimen: T cells isolated from PBMCs. Receptors originate from a human donor in good health. The CDR3 runs from the conserved cysteine through the conserved F or W. The D gene is left open where the match is weak. Clone size is given for some rows only: seen once, a few or many times, or a class if the clone is expanded.

j_gene,d_gene,abundance,v_gene,CDR3nt,CDR3aa
TRBJ1-4,.,.,TRBV11-2,TGTGCCAGCGACCTTAGACAGGTAACTCCTTGGGAAAAACTGTTTTTT,CASDLRQVTPWEKLFF
TRBJ1-2,TRBD1,.,TRBV5-6,TGTGCCAGCAGCTTGGAAGGCCCCGGGACAGGGGCCAACTATGGCTACACCTTC,CASSLEGPGTGANYGYTF
TRBJ1-1,.,.,TRBV10-2,TGCGCCAGCAGTGAGTCGCTCCGAGGACAGCTGAACACTGAAGCTTTCTTT,CASSESLRGQLNTEAFF
TRBJ2-1,TRBD2,.,TRBV4-1,TGCGCCAGCAGCCAAGATCCGAGTAGCGGGGGACTATACAATGAGCAGTTCTTC,CASSQDPSSGGLYNEQFF
TRBJ1-6,TRBD1,few,TRBV25-1,TGTGCCAGCAGTGACTACTGGACAGGGGGTCTTCATTCACCCCTCCACTTT,CASSDYWTGGLHSPLHF
TRBJ2-7,.,.,TRBV6-5,TGTGCCAGCAGTTACGAGTCAGGAACCTACGAGCAGTACTTC,CASSYESGTYEQYF
TRBJ1-1,.,.,TRBV7-9,TGTGCCAGCGGGGAGGGGCATTCGGTGGAAGCTTTCTTT,CASGEGHSVEAFF
TRBJ2-1,.,.,TRBV29-1,TGCAGCGTTGTAAACAGTAATGAGCAGTTCTTC,CSVVNSNEQFF
TRBJ2-3,TRBD1,.,TRBV18,TGTGCCAGCTCACGGGCGACAGGGTTGGCAGATACGCAGTATTTT,CASSRATGLADTQYF
TRBJ1-1,TRBD1,once,TRBV11-2,TGTGCCAGCAGCTGGGGGGACAGGGGAAGAAACACTGAAGCTTTCTTT,CASSWGDRGRNTEAFF